One and the same sample provided the 21 T cell receptor beta chains below, sequenced in a study of vaccination effects on CD4 cells after COVID-19. These receptors are not linked to any known antigen. Produced via immunoSEQ multiplex PCR; TCRdb's table is partial and in-frame only. Of some 61,000 clones listed, roughly 76% are singletons. Using viral peptide pools, the ViraFEST assay grew out antigen-specific CD4+ T cells prior to sequencing. Upon completion of 10 to 11 days in culture, CD4+ T cells were isolated. Each participant was administered two doses of either the BNT162b2 or the mRNA-1273 vaccine. This material consisted of CD4+ T cells from PBMCs cultured with HCoV-OC43 spike peptides, taken after COVID-19 vaccination. The subset: HCoV-OC43 spike overlapping peptide pool stimulation. These receptors originate from a human donor who received a COVID-19 vaccine.

The chain employs TRBV28 and TRBJ1-2, with 8 bases lining up with TRBD1. Germline assignment: CDR1 MDHEN and CDR2 SYDVKM. This CDR3 region has 14 residues. Trimming cost V 3 bases and J 8 bases; bases outside gene matches: 8. The CDR3 region has the DNA TGTGCCAGCAGTTTTCTGGACAGGGCGGGCGGCTACACCTTC. Its protein is CASSFLDRAGGYTF.

This clone was counted between two and nine times. The rearrangement joins TRBV4-1 to TRBJ1-5; possible D gene TRBD1, 5 bases. The CDR3 extends over 17 amino acids. The V gene's germline CDR1 is MGHRA and CDR2 YSYEKL. V was cut by 1 base and J by 0 bases, with 13 bases left in between. CDR3 sequence reads: CASSQGGSQYSNQPQHF. The CDR3 coding sequence is TGCGCCAGCAGCCAAGGGGGGTCCCAATATAGCAATCAGCCCCAGCATTTT.

The J gene is TRBJ1-1, the V gene TRBV6-2 or TRBV6-3, with a weak D call TRBD1 (5 bases). CDR3 length: 13 residues. V was pared by 2 bases and J by 1 base, with 5 bases between. Germline lookup yields CDR1 MNHEY and CDR2 SVGEGT. CDR3 protein: CASSYRGNTEAFF. The CDR3 nucleotides are TGTGCCAGCAGTTACAGGGGGAACACTGAAGCTTTCTTT.

This rearrangement joins TRBV10-3 to TRBJ2-5, with 12 bases aligning to TRBD1. The CDR3 sequence is 18 residues long. Germline assignment: CDR1 ENHRY and CDR2 SYGVKD. Losses at the gene ends were 6 bases for V and 1 base for J; bases not matched to a gene: 12. CDR3 bases: TGTGCCATCAGACTGGGACAGGGGGCGACCGAGGGCCAAGAGACCCAGTACTTC. It translates to CAIRLGQGATEGQETQYF.

The chain has TRBV7-2 and TRBJ2-1; 9 bases are shared with TRBD1. With 10 bases clipped from V and 4 bases from J, the junction kept 2 bases outside the gene matches. Germline V gene sequence: CDR1 SGHTA, CDR2 FQGNSA. CDR3 length: 12 residues. This CDR3 reads CAKQGAYNEQFF. The CDR3 DNA sequence: TGTGCCAAACAGGGGGCTTACAATGAGCAGTTCTTC.

DNA for the CDR3: TGTGCCAGCAGCGGAGCGGGGAGCCAAGAGACCCAGTACTTC. Translated, it gives CASSGAGSQETQYF. The chain links TRBV9 to TRBJ2-5, with 7 bases aligning to TRBD2. Germline V CDR1 and CDR2: SGDLS, YYNGEE. CDR3 length: 14 residues. J gave up 1 base and V 3 bases, and 3 bases lay outside the gene matches.

The chain links TRBV10-2 to TRBJ2-7, with D perhaps TRBD1 (5 bases). The V end lost 10 bases, the J end lost 4 bases, and 23 bases lay between the germline ends. The CDR3 spans 15 residues. CDR1 and CDR2 (germline): WSHSY, SAAADI. CDR3 sequence reads: CATIETGQGMYEQYV. CDR3 nucleotide sequence: TGCGCCACCATCGAAACCGGGCAGGGCATGTACGAGCAGTACGTC.

The chain is built from TRBV24-1 and TRBJ2-1; 10 bases agree with TRBD1. The V and J ends lost 4 bases and 6 bases, in that order; junction bases with no gene match: 8. There are 16 residues in the CDR3. The germline V gene has CDR1 KGHDR and CDR2 SFDVKD. In DNA, the CDR3 is TGTGCCACCAGTGACGGTCCGGGACAGGGGTTCAATGAGCAGTTCTTC. The encoded protein is CATSDGPGQGFNEQFF.

J is TRBJ1-3 and V is TRBV7-2; weak D call: TRBD1 (5 bases). CDR1 is SGHTA, CDR2 FQGNSA, per germline. This CDR3 is 15 amino acids long. Trimming shortened V by 4 bases and J by 1 base, and 11 bases separated the two germline ends. CDR3 sequence: CASSWGSLSGNTIYF. Here the CDR3 DNA reads TGTGCCAGCAGCTGGGGGAGTCTGTCTGGAAACACCATATATTTT.

Points on this clone: The junction shows a germline mismatch at one end, possibly a read error. The rearrangement joins TRBV29-1 to TRBJ2-4; the D gene could be TRBD1 or TRBD2 (6 bases each). The CDR3 sequence is 10 residues long. Per the germline V gene, CDR1 is SQVTM and CDR2 is ANQGSEA. CDR3 bases: TGCAGCGCCATGCGGGACATCATGCACTTC. It encodes CSAMRDIMHF. Full variable domain (rest looked up from reference TRBV29-1 and TRBJ2-4): SAVISQKPSRDICQRGTSLTIQCQVDSQVTMMFWYRQQPGQSLTLIATANQGSEATYESGFVIDKFPISRPNLTFSTLTVSNMSPEDSSIYLCSAMRDIMHFGAGTRLSVL.

This clone has more than one count but fewer than ten. J is TRBJ1-2 and V is TRBV28, with TRBD1 matching over 8 bases. Germline V gene data show CDR1 as MDHEN and CDR2 as SYDVKM. The CDR3 sequence is 14 residues long. Trimming removed 2 bases from V and 11 bases from J; junction bases left unmatched: 10. The CDR3 protein is CASSLGRAGGGYTF. CDR3 nucleotide sequence: TGTGCCAGCAGTTTAGGTCGGGCAGGGGGCGGGTACACCTTC.

The chain recombines TRBV21-1 with TRBJ2-5; the D call TRBD2 from the table was never checked on the DNA. TRBV21-1 is deemed a pseudogene. The CDR3 covers 14 residues. CDR3 bases: TGTGCCAGCAGCAAAGGGGAGGAGCTGGAGACCCAGTACTTC. This codes for CASSKGEELETQYF.

The chain couples TRBV5-8 to TRBJ2-5; D possibly corresponds to TRBD1 (6 bases). The germline gives CDR1 SGHTS, CDR2 YDEGEE. The length of the CDR3 is 12 residues. V lost 7 bases and J 5 bases, leaving 12 bases between the germline ends. The DNA of the CDR3 is TGTGCCAGCCCAGGGGACCCTGAGACCCAGTACTTC. Protein product: CASPGDPETQYF.

On this clone itself: Other nucleotide sequences in the sample specify the same CDR3. The chain is built from TRBV5-4 and TRBJ2-3, with D perhaps TRBD1 (6 bases). The CDR3 is 13 residues long. The germline V gene has CDR1 SGHNT and CDR2 YYREEE (reference sequence). The V end was cut by 5 bases, the J end by 1 base, with 8 bases between. DNA for the CDR3: TGTGCCAGCAGGGGACAAGGCACAGATACGCAGTATTTT. Protein sequence: CASRGQGTDTQYF.

The J gene is TRBJ1-5, the V gene TRBV19; no firm D call. Looked up from germline, CDR1 is LNHDA and CDR2 is SQIVND (reference sequence). There are 15 residues in the CDR3. The V end was cut by 9 bases, the J end by 7 bases, with 22 bases between. In DNA, the CDR3 is TGTGCCAGCGGCCCGTCTGGGGTCCGTCCACAGCCCCAGCATTTT. Protein sequence: CASGPSGVRPQPQHF.

This chain uses TRBV6-2 or TRBV6-3 with TRBJ1-2; possibly TRBD1 for D (6 bases). The CDR3 totals 16 residues. V was cut by 5 bases and J by 4 bases, with 20 bases left in between. The germline gives CDR1 MNHEY, CDR2 SVGEGT. The CDR3 sequence: CASSKDPGTRIYGYTF. The CDR3 DNA reads TGTGCCAGCAGTAAAGATCCAGGGACACGGATCTATGGCTACACCTTC.

V is TRBV10-2 and J is TRBJ1-5; D remains unclear. The CDR3 is 15 amino acids. CDR1 and CDR2 (germline): WSHSY, SAAADI. V shed 3 bases and J shed 6 bases, with 15 bases lying between them. Here the CDR3 reads CASSDDTLRGQPQHF. The DNA of the CDR3 is TGCGCCAGCAGTGACGACACCCTTCGGGGTCAGCCCCAGCATTTT.

The chain uses TRBV28 and TRBJ1-5; D ambiguous. CDR1 and CDR2 from the germline V gene are MDHEN and SYDVKM. The CDR3 extends over 11 amino acids. V was clipped by 2 bases and J by 4 bases, with 0 bases between them. CDR3 nucleotide sequence: TGTGCCAGCAGTTTAAATCAGCCCCAGCATTTT. Translating gives CASSLNQPQHF.

V gene TRBV5-1 combines with J gene TRBJ1-2; no definite D call. CDR1 is SGHRS, CDR2 YFSETQ, per germline. The CDR3 length is 14 residues. V lost 4 bases and J 3 bases, leaving 13 bases between the germline ends. Here the CDR3 DNA reads TGCGCCAGCAGCCGGGAGACCCGCGACTATGGCTACACCTTC. It specifies CASSRETRDYGYTF.

The chain recombines TRBV11-3 with TRBJ2-1; TRBD2 aligns across 9 bases. CDR1 is SGHNT, CDR2 YENEEA, per germline. The V and J ends lost 5 bases and 7 bases, in that order; junction bases with no gene match: 15. The CDR3 is 17 residues long. This chain's CDR3 is CASSDYPRRGGLNEQFF. The CDR3 DNA reads TGTGCCAGCAGCGACTACCCAAGGCGGGGGGGCCTGAATGAGCAGTTCTTC.

V gene TRBV3-1 (or the pseudogene TRBV3-2) combines with J gene TRBJ1-6; D remains ambiguous. The V end lost 3 bases, the J end lost 7 bases, and 7 bases lay between the germline ends. This CDR3 contains 13 residues. In germline, CDR1 is LGHDT, CDR2 YNNKEL (reference sequence). The CDR3 spells CASSHNRNSPLHF. CDR3 nucleotides: TGTGCCAGCAGCCACAACCGGAATTCACCCCTCCACTTT.